This is a list of T cell receptor beta chains from one sample in a study of blood T cell repertoires in COVID-19. The assay was immunoSEQ multiplex PCR, and TCRdb's table has in-frame clones only and misses some. The sample contains some 250,000 clones, around 85% of which appear only once. Sequences were obtained from peripheral blood. The receptor source for this set is a man aged 55 to 69 with acute or convalescent COVID-19. Both conserved end residues are part of each CDR3. The D gene is left open where the match is weak. Only part of the rows carry a size: once, few, many, or a class if the clone is expanded.

>TRBJ2-1|-|TRBD2|TRBV10-3
CAISGTPGTSGNNEQFF
TGTGCCATCAGTGGTACCCCCGGGACTAGCGGAAACAATGAGCAGTTCTTC
>TRBJ1-4|-|-|TRBV11-3
CASSLTRAGEKLFF
TGTGCCAGCAGCTTAACCAGAGCGGGAGAAAAACTGTTTTTT
>TRBJ1-1|once|-|TRBV7-6
CASSLQREVTEAFF
TGTGCCAGCAGCCTACAGCGGGAGGTCACTGAAGCTTTCTTT
>TRBJ2-5|-|TRBD2|TRBV5-5
CASSKLAGGWQETQYF
TGTGCCAGCAGTAAACTAGCGGGAGGGTGGCAAGAGACCCAGTACTTC
>TRBJ2-2|-|TRBD2|TRBV7-2
CASSLWPGLAGESGELFF
TGTGCCAGCAGCTTATGGCCGGGACTAGCGGGAGAATCCGGGGAGCTGTTTTTT
>TRBJ1-1|-|-|TRBV7-6
CASSLVAGNEMNTEAFF
TGTGCCAGCAGCTTAGTGGCAGGGAACGAGATGAACACTGAAGCTTTCTTT
>TRBJ1-1|-|-|TRBV13
CASSAATGFAEAFF
TGTGCCAGCAGCGCCGCTACAGGGTTTGCTGAAGCTTTCTTT
>TRBJ2-1|-|TRBD2|TRBV18
CASSRAGEGNEQFF
TGTGCCAGCTCACGGGCGGGAGAAGGGAATGAGCAGTTCTTC
>TRBJ2-1|-|TRBD2|TRBV11-3
CASSFAGEDPYNEQFF
TGTGCCAGCAGCTTCGCGGGAGAAGACCCTTACAATGAGCAGTTCTTC
>TRBJ1-6|-|-|TRBV5-6
CASRGGGLNSPLHF
TGTGCCAGCAGAGGCGGTGGGTTAAATTCACCCCTCCACTTT
>TRBJ2-5|-|TRBD2|TRBV7-2
CASSPTSGSFRWQETQYF
TGTGCCAGCAGCCCCACTAGCGGGAGTTTTAGGTGGCAAGAGACCCAGTACTTC
>TRBJ2-7|-|-|TRBV6-6
CASSYEGPTYEQYF
TGTGCCAGCAGTTACGAGGGCCCCACTTACGAGCAGTACTTC
>TRBJ1-4|-|TRBD1|TRBV5-1
CASSTTGDSEKLFF
TGCGCCAGCAGCACTACAGGGGACTCTGAAAAACTGTTTTTT
>TRBJ2-7|-|TRBD1|TRBV11-2
CASRTSTGRSYEQYF
TGTGCCAGCAGGACATCGACAGGGCGCTCCTACGAGCAGTACTTC
>TRBJ1-5|once|-|TRBV6-1
CASTEGYSNQPQHF
TGTGCCAGCACTGAAGGTTATAGCAATCAGCCCCAGCATTTT
>TRBJ1-4|-|-|TRBV19
CASSIGAGALNEKLFF
TGTGCCAGTAGTATCGGTGCGGGGGCTCTAAATGAAAAACTGTTTTTT
>TRBJ2-3|-|-|TRBV27
CASTQRFTLSTDTQYF
TGTGCCAGCACCCAGCGATTTACCCTTAGCACAGATACGCAGTATTTT
>TRBJ2-2|once|TRBD1|TRBV10-3
CAAQGWQANTGELFF
TGTGCCGCACAGGGGTGGCAGGCGAACACCGGGGAGCTGTTTTTT
>TRBJ1-6|-|-|TRBV7-2
CASSLKGTPLHF
TGTGCCAGCAGCTTAAAGGGGACACCCCTCCACTTT
>TRBJ1-1|-|-|TRBV5-5
CASSLTVFLLQLNTEAFF
TGTGCCAGCAGCTTGACCGTTTTTCTTTTACAGCTGAACACTGAAGCTTTCTTT
>TRBJ2-6|many|TRBD1|TRBV6-6
CASSSQGATGANVLTF
TGTGCCAGCAGTTCCCAGGGGGCAACTGGGGCCAACGTCCTGACTTTC